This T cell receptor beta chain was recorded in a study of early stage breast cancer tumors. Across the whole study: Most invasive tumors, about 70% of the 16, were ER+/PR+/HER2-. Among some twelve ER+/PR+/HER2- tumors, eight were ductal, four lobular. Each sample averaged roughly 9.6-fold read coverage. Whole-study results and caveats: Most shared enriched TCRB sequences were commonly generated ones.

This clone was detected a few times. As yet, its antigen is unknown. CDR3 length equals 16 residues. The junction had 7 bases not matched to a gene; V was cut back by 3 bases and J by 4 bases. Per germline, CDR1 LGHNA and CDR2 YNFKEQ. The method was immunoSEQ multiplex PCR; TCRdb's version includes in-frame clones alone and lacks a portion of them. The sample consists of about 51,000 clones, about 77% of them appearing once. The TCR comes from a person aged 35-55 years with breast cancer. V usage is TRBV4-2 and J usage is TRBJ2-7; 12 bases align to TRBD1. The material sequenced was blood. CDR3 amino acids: CASSQGQGATRYEQYF. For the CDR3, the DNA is TGTGCCAGCAGCCAGGGACAGGGGGCTACGAGATACGAGCAGTACTTC.